This TCR beta chain was profiled in a study of response to subunit inactivated influenza vaccine. Trimming stripped 7 bases from V and 3 bases from J, with 22 bases between. There are 17 residues in the CDR3. CDR1 is MNHEY, CDR2 SMNVEV, per germline (reference sequence). TCRdb called the RT-PCR reads again in MiXCR, with one record for every CDR3 protein. This sample yields a few hundred thousand distinct CDR3 sequences, of which over 9% are seen a single time; 9.5% to 12% belongs to the top ten. A further study also used this sample, focusing on T cells expressing NK-cell markers. As that study records: UMIs accompanied the 5'RACE template switching by which TCR beta cDNA was made. Cells sorted as CD3+CD56+NKG2C+, CD3+CD56+NKG2C- and CD3+CD56-NKG2C+ T cells supplied the TCR beta repertoires.

The sequence was obtained from a man aged 50 or older who received an inactivated influenza vaccine. This chain joins TRBV27 and TRBJ2-4; the D gene is possibly TRBD2 (6 bases). Sequenced here: PBMCs from blood, sampled on the day of vaccination. CDR3 residues: CASTPKGGEHVKNIQYF. DNA of the CDR3: TGTGCCAGCACTCCGAAGGGCGGGGAGCATGTCAAAAACATTCAGTACTTC.